There are many counts of the clone carrying this TCR beta chain. The antigen is unknown. Time point of the sample: newly diagnosed GD, antithyroid drugs for less than 3 months. The TCR library was prepared using RNA isolated from PBMCs. This sample is drawn from a study of regulatory T cells in long-lasting Graves disease. Study background: Graves' patients with a new diagnosis had received antithyroid drugs under 3 months.

HTBI primers from iRepertoire and Arm-PCR of CDR3 regions yielded the TCR beta libraries. MiXCR, run by TCRdb on the multiplex PCR reads, gives a single entry per CDR3 protein. The top ten clones hold around 25% of a sample with 450,000 to 650,000 distinct CDR3 sequences, roughly 15% of them seen once. Overall study findings and caveats: Persistent disease was characterized by preferential usage of TRBV28, TRBJ1-2 and TRBJ2-5.

Trimming took 6 bases from V and 6 from J, leaving 22 bases between them. The germline CDR1 and CDR2 sequences are SEHNR and FQNEAQ (reference sequence). CDR3 size: 16 residues. These data are also associated with another study on T cells in Graves' hyperthyroidism and ophthalmopathy. That work contributes: Before onset, by a median of 6.5 months, the model predicted ophthalmopathy.

Material: peripheral blood mononuclear cells (PBMCs), obtained at new diagnosis, from a patient treated with antithyroid drugs. This chain joins TRBV7-9 and TRBJ2-3; D might be TRBD1 or TRBD2, each matching 5 bases. The TCR comes from a middle-aged woman with Graves disease. The CDR3 here is CASSSDGTPWGDTQYF. DNA of the CDR3: TGTGCCAGCAGTTCTGACGGGACGCCCTGGGGGGATACGCAGTATTTT.